This T cell receptor beta chain was observed in a study of blood T cells in healthy people across ages. Study outcomes and limitations: Underestimates were what the diversity estimates from one million T cells were considered to be.

The CDR3 loop spans 15 amino acids. CDR1 is SGHTA, CDR2 FQGTGA, per germline. V shed 5 bases and J shed 4 bases, with 15 bases lying between them. As for this clonotype: The antigen is unknown.

Then a second PCR, running about 7 to 11 cycles, was carried out with a sample-barcoded 5' primer and a J-beta primer mix. With 12 random nucleotides, a template-switch adaptor tagged each individual cDNA molecule. TCRdb re-derived calls from the 5' RACE reads in MiXCR, one entry per CDR3 protein. The sample has roughly 860,000 distinct CDR3 sequences, approximately 65% seen once; the top ten hold around 30%. Material for sequencing was blood. The chain links TRBV7-3 to TRBJ2-1; D might be TRBD2 (5 bases). The sequence derives from a young man in good health. The CDR3 region is CASSAGQSVYNEQFF. CDR3 nucleotides: TGTGCCAGCAGCGCGGGCCAAAGCGTGTACAATGAGCAGTTCTTC.